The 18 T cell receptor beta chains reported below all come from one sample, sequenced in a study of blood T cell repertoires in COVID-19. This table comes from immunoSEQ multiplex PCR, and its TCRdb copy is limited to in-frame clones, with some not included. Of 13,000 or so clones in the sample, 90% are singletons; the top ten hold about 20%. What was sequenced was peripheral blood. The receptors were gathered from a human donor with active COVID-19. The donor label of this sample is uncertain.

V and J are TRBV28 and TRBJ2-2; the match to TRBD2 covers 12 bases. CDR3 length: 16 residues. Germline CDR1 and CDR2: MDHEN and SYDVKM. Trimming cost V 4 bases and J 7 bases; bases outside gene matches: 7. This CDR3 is CASSSSLAGGIGELFF. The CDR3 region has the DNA TGTGCCAGCAGTTCCAGCCTAGCGGGGGGGATCGGGGAGCTGTTTTTT.

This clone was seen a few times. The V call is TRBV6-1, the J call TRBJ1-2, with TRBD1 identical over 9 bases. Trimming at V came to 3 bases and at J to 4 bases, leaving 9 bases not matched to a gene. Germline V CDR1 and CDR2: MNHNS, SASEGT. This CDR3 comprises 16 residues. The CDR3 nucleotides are TGTGCCAGCAGTGAGACGACAGGGGGAGGTGCCTATGGCTACACCTTC. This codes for CASSETTGGGAYGYTF.

CDR3 in amino acids: CASSDEAGGDTGELFF. In DNA form, the CDR3 reads TGTGCCAGCAGTGACGAAGCAGGGGGTGACACCGGGGAGCTGTTTTTT. V usage is TRBV6-4 and J usage is TRBJ2-2; 7 bases map to TRBD1. CDR3 length equals 16 residues. V trimming: 2 bases; J trimming: 3 bases; junction bases outside the gene matches: 6. Germline values: CDR1 MRHNA, CDR2 SNTAGT.

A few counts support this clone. The CDR3 DNA reads as TGCAGCGTTTCGACAGGGGGCTTACGAAATCAGCCCCAGCATTTT. This encodes CSVSTGGLRNQPQHF. The V call is TRBV29-1, the J call TRBJ1-5; 10 bases are a match to TRBD1. Germline CDR1 and CDR2: SQVTM and ANQGSEA. The junction had 8 bases not matched to a gene; V was cut back by 5 bases and J by 4 bases. This CDR3 is 15 amino acids long.

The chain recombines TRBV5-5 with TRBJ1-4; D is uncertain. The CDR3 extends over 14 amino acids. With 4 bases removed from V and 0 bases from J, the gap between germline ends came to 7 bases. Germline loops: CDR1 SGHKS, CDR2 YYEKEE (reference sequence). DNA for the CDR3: TGTGCCAGCAGCACACACACAACTAATGAAAAACTGTTTTTT. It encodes CASSTHTTNEKLFF.

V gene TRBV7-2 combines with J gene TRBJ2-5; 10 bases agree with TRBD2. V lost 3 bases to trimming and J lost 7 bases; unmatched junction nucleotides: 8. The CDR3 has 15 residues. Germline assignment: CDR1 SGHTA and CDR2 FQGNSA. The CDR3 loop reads CASSLQAGGQATQYF. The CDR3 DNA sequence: TGTGCCAGCAGCTTGCAAGCGGGGGGGCAGGCGACCCAGTACTTC. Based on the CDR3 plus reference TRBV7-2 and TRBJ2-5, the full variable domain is GAGVSQSPSNKVTEKGKDVELRCDPISGHTALYWYRQSLGQGLEFLIYFQGNSAPDKSGLPSDRFSAERTGGSVSTLTIQRTQQEDSAVYLCASSLQAGGQATQYFGPGTRLLVL.

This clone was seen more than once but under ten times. CDR3 in DNA: TGTGCCAGCAGCTTTGACAGAAACACCGGGGAGCTGTTTTTT. Its translation: CASSFDRNTGELFF. The chain joins TRBV5-6 to TRBJ2-2; tentative D call: TRBD1 (5 bases). The CDR3 is 14 amino acids. The germline V and J ends were trimmed by 2 bases and 2 bases, with 7 bases remaining between them. Germline-derived CDR1 and CDR2 are SGHDT and YYEEEE.

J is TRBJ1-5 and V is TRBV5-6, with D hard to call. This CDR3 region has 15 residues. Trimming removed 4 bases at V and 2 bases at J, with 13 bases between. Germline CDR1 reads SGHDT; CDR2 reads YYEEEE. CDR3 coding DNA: TGTGCCAGCAGCCTTTGGGCCAAAGGCAATCAGCCCCAGCATTTT. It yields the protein CASSLWAKGNQPQHF.

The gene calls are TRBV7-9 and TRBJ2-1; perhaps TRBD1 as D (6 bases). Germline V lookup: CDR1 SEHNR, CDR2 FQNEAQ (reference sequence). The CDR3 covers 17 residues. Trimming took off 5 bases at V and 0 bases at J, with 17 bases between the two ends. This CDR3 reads CASSPAEGESSYNEQFF. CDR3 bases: TGTGCCAGCAGCCCCGCTGAGGGGGAGAGCTCCTACAATGAGCAGTTCTTC.

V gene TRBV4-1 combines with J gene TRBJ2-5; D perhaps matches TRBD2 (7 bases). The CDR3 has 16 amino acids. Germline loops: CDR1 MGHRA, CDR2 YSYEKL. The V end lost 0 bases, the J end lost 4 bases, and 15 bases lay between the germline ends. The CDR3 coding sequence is TGCGCCAGCAGCCAAGACGGGCGGGGAGGGGGAGAGACCCAGTACTTC. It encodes CASSQDGRGGGETQYF.

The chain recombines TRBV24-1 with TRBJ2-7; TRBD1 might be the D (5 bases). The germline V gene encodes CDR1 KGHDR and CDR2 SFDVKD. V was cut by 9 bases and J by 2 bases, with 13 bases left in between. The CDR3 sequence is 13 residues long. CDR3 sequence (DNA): TGTGCCACCGGGCTGGTACAGGCCTACGAGCAGTACTTC. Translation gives CATGLVQAYEQYF.

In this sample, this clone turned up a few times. For the CDR3, the DNA is TGTGCCAGCAGCTTAGGGGGAATGAACACTGAAGCTTTCTTT. Translated: CASSLGGMNTEAFF. The chain combines TRBV5-5 with TRBJ1-1; perhaps TRBD1 as D (6 bases). CDR1 is SGHKS and CDR2 is YYEKEE in the germline V gene (reference sequence). The CDR3 has 14 amino acids. Deletions cut 2 bases from V and 0 bases from J, with 8 bases between. Supplemented by reference TRBV5-5 and TRBJ1-1, the full variable domain reads DAGVTQSPTHLIKTRGQQVTLRCSPISGHKSVSWYQQVLGQGPQFIFQYYEKEERGRGNFPDRFSARQFPNYSSELNVNALLLGDSALYLCASSLGGMNTEAFFGQGTRLTVV.

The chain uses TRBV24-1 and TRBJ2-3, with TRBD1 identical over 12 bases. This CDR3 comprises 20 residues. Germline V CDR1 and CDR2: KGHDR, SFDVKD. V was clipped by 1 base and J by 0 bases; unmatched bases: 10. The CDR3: CATSDFGDRGRTSSTDTQYF. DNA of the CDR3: TGTGCCACCAGTGATTTCGGGGACAGGGGGCGGACCTCTAGCACAGATACGCAGTATTTT.

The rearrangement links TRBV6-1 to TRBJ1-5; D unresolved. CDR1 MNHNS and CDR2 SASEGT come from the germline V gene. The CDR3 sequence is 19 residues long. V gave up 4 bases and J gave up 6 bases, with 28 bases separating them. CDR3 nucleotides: TGTGCCAGCAGTGCCCCGGGTCGGAGAACGCAAGCTGGAAGTCAGCCCCAGCATTTT. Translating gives CASSAPGRRTQAGSQPQHF.

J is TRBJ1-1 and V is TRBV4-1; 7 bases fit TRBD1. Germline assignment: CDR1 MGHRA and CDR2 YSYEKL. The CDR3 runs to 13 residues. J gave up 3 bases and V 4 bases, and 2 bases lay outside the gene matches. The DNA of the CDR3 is TGCGCCAGCAGCCCAGACAGGGACACTGAAGCTTTCTTT. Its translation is CASSPDRDTEAFF.

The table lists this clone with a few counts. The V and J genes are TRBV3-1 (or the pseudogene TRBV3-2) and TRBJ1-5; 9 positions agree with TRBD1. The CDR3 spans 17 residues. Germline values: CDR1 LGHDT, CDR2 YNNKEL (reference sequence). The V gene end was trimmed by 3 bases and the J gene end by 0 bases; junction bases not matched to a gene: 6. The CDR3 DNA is TGTGCCAGCAGCCAGGGAGGGACAGGGAATAGCAATCAGCCCCAGCATTTT. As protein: CASSQGGTGNSNQPQHF.

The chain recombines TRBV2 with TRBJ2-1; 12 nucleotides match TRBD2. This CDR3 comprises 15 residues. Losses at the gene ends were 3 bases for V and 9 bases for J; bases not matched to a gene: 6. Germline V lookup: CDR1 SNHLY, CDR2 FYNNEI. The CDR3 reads CASSEFLAGGTEQFF. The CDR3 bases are TGTGCCAGCAGTGAGTTTCTAGCGGGGGGGACTGAGCAGTTCTTC. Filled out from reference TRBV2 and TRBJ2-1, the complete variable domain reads EPEVTQTPSHQVTQMGQEVILRCVPISNHLYFYWYRQILGQKVEFLVSFYNNEISEKSEIFDDQFSVERPDGSNFTLKIRSTKLEDSAMYFCASSEFLAGGTEQFFGPGTRLTVL.

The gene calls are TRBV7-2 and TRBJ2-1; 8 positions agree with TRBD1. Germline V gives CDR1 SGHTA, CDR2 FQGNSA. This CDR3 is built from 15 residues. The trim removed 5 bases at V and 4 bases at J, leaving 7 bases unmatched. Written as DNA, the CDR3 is TGTGCCAGCAGCCCCCGGACAGGGACTTACAATGAGCAGTTCTTC. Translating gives CASSPRTGTYNEQFF.